Detailed here is one TCR beta chain. Its antigen is unknown. Other DNA sequences in the sample encode the same CDR3. Researchers partitioned CD4+ cells into CD45RA+ naive and CD45RA-negative memory subsets. The sample comes from a study of shared clonotypes between healthy human individuals. The study's findings and limits: Non-shared clonotypes showed lower generation probabilities than clonotypes common to all four donors.

CDR3 size: 14 residues. In germline, CDR1 is SGHRS, CDR2 YFSETQ. V was pared by 0 bases and J by 6 bases, with 10 bases between. Sequencing used immunoSEQ multiplex PCR; TCRdb keeps in-frame clones, though not all of them. Counted here are millions of clones, over 85% occurring once; the ten biggest clones make up 0.13%. The sequencing sample was made of naive CD4+ T cells sorted from blood. Documented subset: CD45RA+ positively selected. The sequence came from a man in his late teens or twenties in good health. This chain uses TRBV5-1 with TRBJ1-5, with a weak D call TRBD1 (5 bases). CDR3 bases: TGCGCCAGCAGCTTGGCCGGGGGTTCTCAGCCCCAGCATTTT. This encodes CASSLAGGSQPQHF.